This TCR beta chain was obtained from a study of cytomegalovirus exposure and HLA in healthy donors. General study results and limits: Sequencing likely caused a cluster of highly shared sequence variants. Common viral pathogens seemed, in a later analysis, to connect with several of the most significant clusters. The listing of 150 to 200 TCR beta chains classed them as cytomegalovirus-associated.

Primers for the PCR totalled 60 Vbeta and 13 Jbeta. Some clones are missing from TCRdb's copy, which holds only in-frame ones; the method was immunoSEQ multiplex PCR. The table has 150,000 to 200,000 clones, 65% to 85% seen once. To note about this clone: The target antigen is unknown.

This CDR3 has 17 residues. Trimming took off 3 bases at V and 2 bases at J, with 19 bases between the two ends. CDR1 and CDR2 (germline): SEHNR, FQNEAQ (reference sequence). The sequencing sample was made of PBMCs. This rearrangement joins TRBV7-9 to TRBJ2-5; no reliable D call. The source is a girl under 18 in good health and CMV-seropositive. CDR3 in DNA: TGTGCCAGCAGCTTCCGGGTCTTCAACAAAATTCAAGAGACCCAGTACTTC. It specifies CASSFRVFNKIQETQYF.